This T cell receptor beta chain was captured by sequencing in a study of T cell repertoires in cytomegalovirus infection. The wider study: Both recently identified HLA-C-restricted and well-studied HLA-B-restricted CMV epitopes were used in the study. Both a matching HLA type and CMV infection were indicated by public TCR beta signatures. Points from the study as a whole: CMV-specific TCR beta clonotypes restricted by HLA-C dominated the ex vivo response.

Only a few counts were recorded for this clonotype. Its antigen is not identified. TCRdb reanalysed the reads using MiXCR and keeps one entry per CDR3 protein. The table lists about 110,000 distinct CDR3 sequences, about 28% of them singletons, with roughly 77% in the top ten. Sequenced here: CD8+ T cells from cultured PBMCs, sampled from culture after CMV antigen stimulation. This TCR was recovered from a human donor in good health (CMV status not recorded). Some clones in this sample may be carry-over from other donors' samples.

The CDR3 loop reads CASSIQGNNQPQHF. For the CDR3, the DNA is TGTGCCAGCAGCATACAGGGAAACAATCAGCCCCAGCATTTT. This rearrangement joins TRBV2 to TRBJ1-5; D possibly corresponds to TRBD1 (6 bases). The CDR3 spans 14 residues. V was cut by 6 bases and J by 3 bases, with 12 bases left in between. Germline V lookup: CDR1 SNHLY, CDR2 FYNNEI. The variable domain in full, completed from reference TRBV2 and TRBJ1-5, reads EPEVTQTPSHQVTQMGQEVILRCVPISNHLYFYWYRQILGQKVEFLVSFYNNEISEKSEIFDDQFSVERPDGSNFTLKIRSTKLEDSAMYFCASSIQGNNQPQHFGDGTRLSIL.